This TCR beta chain came from a study of cytomegalovirus exposure and HLA in healthy donors. Study outcomes and limitations: A later examination showed that TCR association rates differed by HLA locus, with DRB1 most and HLA-C fewest. TCR beta sequences reportedly predicted most subjects' HLA-A and HLA-B alleles accurately. In a later analysis, V- and J-gene trimming of beta chains associated with a DCLRE1C missense variant, replicated independently.

It was with 60 Vbeta and 13 Jbeta primers that the PCR ran. Profiling relied on immunoSEQ multiplex PCR, and the TCRdb table lists in-frame clones only, not all of them. Among 150,000 to 200,000 clones listed, 65% to 80% were seen once. Germline CDR1 reads GTSNPN; CDR2 reads SVGIG (reference sequence). Trimming cost V 6 bases and J 2 bases, with 10 bases left between them. The CDR3 contains 13 residues. Comments on this clone: Its antigen is as yet unknown.

The sample was PBMCs. J is TRBJ2-2 and V is TRBV30, with D tentatively TRBD1 (5 bases). This TCR came from a woman in her thirties or forties in good health and CMV-seronegative. The chain's CDR3 is CACARVNTGELFF. The CDR3 DNA follows: TGTGCCTGTGCCAGGGTCAACACCGGGGAGCTGTTTTTT. Full variable domain (rest looked up from reference TRBV30 and TRBJ2-2): SQTIHQWPATLVQPVGSPLSLECTVEGTSNPNLYWYRQAAGRGLQLLFYSVGIGQISSEVPQNLSASRPQDRQFILSSKKLLLSDSGFYLCACARVNTGELFFGEGSRLTVL.